Presented here are 21 T cell receptor beta chains from one specimen sequenced in a study of shared clonotypes between healthy human individuals. Only in-frame clones appear in the TCRdb table, and some are missing; sequencing was by immunoSEQ multiplex PCR. The sample shows roughly 520,000 clones, about 96% of them seen only once. Sequencing was done on a sample of naive CD4+ T cells sorted from blood. Documented subset: CD45RA+ positively selected. The receptors come from a woman younger than 45 in good health.

The chain has TRBV21-1 and TRBJ2-7. TRBV21-1 is a pseudogene locus. The CDR3 spans 17 residues. CDR3 nucleotide sequence: TGTGCCAGCACGGAATTACGTGAGGGGGGTGGGAGGTACGAGCAGTACTTC. Translated: CASTELREGGGRYEQYF.

With regard to this clone: Other DNA sequences of this sample code for an identical CDR3. The CDR3 sequence: CASRTANTGELFF. The CDR3 nucleotides read TGCGCCAGCAGGACGGCCAACACCGGGGAGCTGTTTTTT. This rearrangement joins TRBV5-1 to TRBJ2-2; unclear D gene. V shed 5 bases and J shed 2 bases, with 7 bases lying between them. Germline V gene data show CDR1 as SGHRS and CDR2 as YFSETQ. The CDR3 runs 13 residues. Combining the CDR3 with reference TRBV5-1 and TRBJ2-2 gives the whole variable domain KAGVTQTPRYLIKTRGQQVTLSCSPISGHRSVSWYQQTPGQGLQFLFEYFSETQRNKGNFPGRFSGRQFSNSRSEMNVSTLELGDSALYLCASRTANTGELFFGEGSRLTVL.

The chain joins TRBV5-1 to TRBJ2-5, with 8 bases fitting TRBD1. This CDR3 is 16 amino acids long. Germline CDR1 is SGHRS and CDR2 is YFSETQ. J was trimmed by 1 base and V by 0 bases; bases with no gene match: 5. The CDR3 spells CASSLGDRGPQETQYF. CDR3 nucleotide sequence: TGCGCCAGCAGCTTGGGAGACAGGGGACCCCAAGAGACCCAGTACTTC.

This chain joins TRBV19 and TRBJ2-7, with TRBD1 matching over 9 bases. Germline CDR1 reads LNHDA; CDR2 reads SQIVND (reference sequence). The junction had 7 bases not matched to a gene; V was cut back by 6 bases and J by 4 bases. This CDR3 comprises 14 residues. DNA for the CDR3: TGTGCCAGTAGGGAGACAGGGGGAGGTTACGAGCAGTACTTC. Protein: CASRETGGGYEQYF.

The chain links TRBV7-6 to TRBJ2-7, with a weak D call TRBD2 (6 bases). The CDR3 covers 14 residues. Trimming left V 7 bases short and J 0 bases short, with 13 bases between. The V gene's germline CDR1 is SGHVS and CDR2 FNYEAQ. CDR3 sequence reads: CASKEGISSYEQYF. The CDR3 DNA follows: TGTGCCAGCAAGGAGGGCATCAGCTCCTACGAGCAGTACTTC.

V and J are TRBV28 and TRBJ2-1; weak D call: TRBD2 (7 bases). Germline V gene data show CDR1 as MDHEN and CDR2 as SYDVKM. V was cut by 6 bases and J by 8 bases, with 26 bases left in between. The CDR3 runs 17 residues. The CDR3 here is CASSPQGYGGSKYEQFF. The CDR3 bases are TGTGCCAGCAGCCCACAGGGATACGGCGGGAGTAAGTATGAGCAGTTCTTC.

This chain joins TRBV7-2 and TRBJ2-5; D is ambiguous. CDR3 length: 14 amino acids. Trimming stripped 6 bases from V and 5 bases from J, with 16 bases between. Germline-derived CDR1 and CDR2 are SGHTA and FQGNSA. CDR3 DNA sequence: TGTGCCAGCAGTTGGGCTACGTCCCAGGAGACCCAGTACTTC. Residues: CASSWATSQETQYF.

This sequence joins TRBV11-2 and TRBJ2-5; 7 bases align to TRBD1. This CDR3 region has 13 residues. The germline V gene has CDR1 SGHAT and CDR2 FQNNGV. The V gene end was trimmed by 5 bases and the J gene end by 3 bases; junction bases not matched to a gene: 3. The CDR3 DNA is TGTGCCAGCAGCCCCGGGACAGAAGAGACCCAGTACTTC. This translates into CASSPGTEETQYF.

The chain employs TRBV5-1 and TRBJ2-7, with D perhaps matching TRBD1 (5 bases). Trimming pared 0 bases from V and 2 bases from J, leaving 12 bases between. CDR3 length: 15 residues. The germline CDR1 and CDR2 sequences are SGHRS and YFSETQ. CDR3 DNA sequence: TGCGCCAGCAGCTTGGCCTTTGGGGCAACCTACGAGCAGTACTTC. This sequence encodes CASSLAFGATYEQYF.

The J gene is TRBJ2-1, the V gene TRBV19, with TRBD2 matching 8 bases. The J segment lost 10 bases and the V segment lost 6 bases, leaving 11 bases of the junction unmatched. The CDR3 length is 14 residues. The germline gives CDR1 LNHDA, CDR2 SQIVND (reference sequence). CDR3 nucleotide sequence: TGTGCCAGTAGCTTATTAGATAGCGGGATGGAGCAGTTCTTC. Protein sequence: CASSLLDSGMEQFF.

This chain connects TRBV2 to TRBJ1-5; D not certain. This CDR3 has 15 amino acids. The germline V gene has CDR1 SNHLY and CDR2 FYNNEI. The ends were cut back, 3 bases at V and 3 bases at J, with 12 bases in the middle. CDR3 amino acids: CASSDRRSPNQPQHF. The CDR3 coding sequence is TGTGCCAGCAGTGATCGTCGGAGCCCCAATCAGCCCCAGCATTTT.

The chain has TRBV28 and TRBJ1-1; D may be TRBD1 (5 bases). CDR1 is MDHEN, CDR2 SYDVKM, per germline. Trimming removed 8 bases from V and 1 base from J, with 17 bases in between. The CDR3 extends over 15 amino acids. CDR3 amino acids: CASRGSRGANTEAFF. Written as DNA, the CDR3 is TGTGCCAGCCGGGGGTCGAGAGGAGCGAACACTGAAGCTTTCTTT.

The chain recombines TRBV10-2 with TRBJ2-7; the D is unclear. The CDR3 consists of 13 residues. The ends were cut back, 0 bases at V and 9 bases at J, with 12 bases in the middle. Germline V gene sequence: CDR1 WSHSY, CDR2 SAAADI. CDR3 protein: CASSESKGRAQYF. In DNA form, the CDR3 reads TGCGCCAGCAGTGAGTCAAAGGGCCGAGCGCAGTACTTC.

The CDR3 sequence is CASSETTASNEKLFF. The DNA for the CDR3 is TGTGCCAGCAGTGAGACGACGGCCTCTAATGAAAAACTGTTTTTT. J is TRBJ1-4 and V is TRBV2, with unresolved D. Trimming pared 3 bases from V and 3 bases from J, leaving 11 bases between. Per germline, CDR1 SNHLY and CDR2 FYNNEI. This CDR3 comprises 15 residues.

V and J are TRBV2 and TRBJ1-1; perhaps TRBD1 as D (5 bases). CDR3 length: 13 residues. CDR1 SNHLY and CDR2 FYNNEI come from the germline V gene. The ends were cut back, 6 bases at V and 3 bases at J, with 11 bases in the middle. DNA for the CDR3: TGTGCCAGCAGGGGGACCCCGGACACTGAAGCTTTCTTT. It yields the protein CASRGTPDTEAFF.

This chain uses TRBV4-1 with TRBJ2-1; 11 nucleotides align to TRBD2. The CDR3 sequence is 18 residues long. CDR1 and CDR2 (germline): MGHRA, YSYEKL. V lost 4 bases to trimming and J lost 2 bases; unmatched junction nucleotides: 10. The CDR3 loop reads CASSPTSGRSRPYNEQFF. The CDR3 nucleotides read TGCGCCAGCAGCCCCACTAGCGGGAGAAGCCGGCCCTACAATGAGCAGTTCTTC.

The chain recombines TRBV2 with TRBJ2-7; 7 nucleotides line up with TRBD2. Trimming at V came to 8 bases and at J to 0 bases, leaving 7 bases not matched to a gene. The CDR3 is 14 amino acids. CDR1 is SNHLY, CDR2 FYNNEI, per germline. CDR3 sequence: CASRDGRNSYEQYF. The CDR3 region has the DNA TGTGCCAGCCGGGACGGGAGGAACTCCTACGAGCAGTACTTC.

The rearrangement uses TRBV5-1 and TRBJ1-1, with D maybe TRBD1 (6 bases). CDR3 size: 16 residues. Germline assignment: CDR1 SGHRS and CDR2 YFSETQ. The V end was cut by 0 bases, the J end by 3 bases, with 15 bases between. The CDR3 sequence is CASSLATGGVHTEAFF. The CDR3 bases are TGCGCCAGCAGCTTGGCTACCGGGGGCGTTCACACTGAAGCTTTCTTT.

The J gene is TRBJ2-2, the V gene TRBV5-1; D remains unclear. Between the trimmed V and J ends, which lost 4 bases and 1 base, there was a span of 5 bases. There are 13 residues in the CDR3. CDR1 is SGHRS and CDR2 is YFSETQ in the germline V gene. CDR3 DNA sequence: TGCGCCAGCAGCGTGGAGAACACCGGGGAGCTGTTTTTT. Its translation: CASSVENTGELFF.

This chain connects TRBV6-5 to TRBJ2-7; 7 positions match TRBD1. The germline gives CDR1 MNHEY, CDR2 SVGAGI. CDR3 length equals 15 residues. The J segment lost 2 bases and the V segment lost 2 bases, leaving 6 bases of the junction unmatched. For the CDR3, the DNA is TGTGCCAGCAGTTACGGGGGACAGAACCCCTACGAGCAGTACTTC. It encodes CASSYGGQNPYEQYF.

The chain links TRBV18 to TRBJ2-1; 9 nucleotides align to TRBD2. The CDR3 contains 16 residues. CDR1 and CDR2 from the germline V gene are KGHSH and LQKENI. J gave up 5 bases and V 0 bases, and 5 bases lay outside the gene matches. The CDR3 DNA reads as TGTGCCAGCTCACCACCACGGCGGGAGGGTCACAATGAGCAGTTCTTC. Translating it yields CASSPPRREGHNEQFF. The whole variable domain, filled in from reference TRBV18 and TRBJ2-1, reads NAGVMQNPRHLVRRRGQEARLRCSPMKGHSHVYWYRQLPEEGLKFMVYLQKENIIDESGMPKERFSAEFPKEGPSILRIQQVVRGDSAAYFCASSPPRREGHNEQFFGPGTRLTVL.